The rows below give T cell receptor beta chains drawn from one sample of a study of radiation and T cells in renal cell carcinoma. Sequencing used immunoSEQ multiplex PCR; TCRdb keeps in-frame clones, though not all of them. The sample has several thousand clones; less than 75% are singletons. The sequencing here drew on tumor tissue, taken from a patient whose treatment included radiotherapy and nephrectomy. These receptors were obtained from a man between 60 and 70 years old with renal cell carcinoma. CDR3s include the opening cysteine and the closing phenylalanine or tryptophan. D genes are given only for firm matches. Rows may omit the clone size; those that give it use once, few, many or a size class.

abundance	v_gene	j_gene	d_gene	CDR3nt	CDR3aa
few	TRBV28	TRBJ1-4	.	TGTGCCAGCAGTTTAATGGGCTCGGGGAATGAAAAACTGTTTTTT	CASSLMGSGNEKLFF
.	TRBV5-8	TRBJ1-5	.	TGTGCCAGCAGCCACAGGGATCCCAATCAGCCCCAGCATTTT	CASSHRDPNQPQHF
.	TRBV5-5	TRBJ2-7	.	TGTGCCAGCAGCAGACGGACAGTCTACGAGCAGTACTTC	CASSRRTVYEQYF
.	TRBV10-3	TRBJ2-1	TRBD2	TGTGCCATCAGTGAGAACGTAGCGGGAGAGCAGTTCTTC	CAISENVAGEQFF
.	TRBV7-2	TRBJ1-1	.	TGTGCCAGCAGCAGGGGGAACACTGAAGCTTTCTTT	CASSRGNTEAFF
.	TRBV21-1	TRBJ2-7	.	TGTGCCAGCAGCAAACTGAAAGGAGGCTACTACGAGCAGTACTTC	CASSKLKGGYYEQYF
.	TRBV11-2	TRBJ2-7	TRBD1	TGTGCCAGCAGCTTCTCGACAGGGGGCTACGAGCAGTACTTC	CASSFSTGGYEQYF
once	TRBV6-6	TRBJ2-7	TRBD1	TGTGCCAGCAGCTCTGACAGGGCCCTCTACGAGCAGTACTTC	CASSSDRALYEQYF
.	TRBV28	TRBJ1-5	TRBD1	TGTGCCACCAGGGGGCAAAAAGGGCAGCCCCAGCATTTT	CATRGQKGQPQHF
.	TRBV10-2	TRBJ2-1	TRBD2	TGCGCCAGCAGTGAGTTCTCCAGCGGGAAGGGGCAGTTCTTC	CASSEFSSGKGQFF
few	TRBV18	TRBJ2-7	.	TGTGCCAGCTCACCGAGCTCCTACGAGCAGTACTTC	CASSPSSYEQYF
few	TRBV9	TRBJ2-1	.	TGTGCCAGCAGTTTCCGGGGCAGCTCCTACAATGAGCAGTTCTTC	CASSFRGSSYNEQFF
.	TRBV28	TRBJ1-6	.	TGTGCCAGCATCGGCAGTGTGGATTCACCCCTCCACTTT	CASIGSVDSPLHF
once	TRBV19	TRBJ2-2	TRBD2	TGTGCCAGTAGTATGGAGCGAGGACTAGCGTGGTTCGGGGAGCTGTTTTTT	CASSMERGLAWFGELFF
.	TRBV2	TRBJ2-7	.	TGTGCCAGCAGTGAGGTGGATCGTTTAGCATCCTCCGAGCAGTACTTC	CASSEVDRLASSEQYF
.	TRBV14	TRBJ2-7	.	TGTGCCAGCAGCCAAGTCCGGGGAAACGAGCAGTACTTC	CASSQVRGNEQYF
.	TRBV19	TRBJ2-7	TRBD2	TGTGCCAGTGGGACTAGCGGGAGTTTCTACGAGCAGTACTTC	CASGTSGSFYEQYF
.	TRBV28	TRBJ2-7	TRBD2	TGTGCCAGCACCGGGGGGGGAACGGTCGTCTACGAGCAGTACTTC	CASTGGGTVVYEQYF
.	TRBV29-1	TRBJ2-1	TRBD2	TGCAGCGTTGAAGTGTCTAGCGGGAGCGATGAGCAGTTCTTC	CSVEVSSGSDEQFF
.	TRBV7-2	TRBJ2-7	.	TGTGCCAGCAGCTTGGGAATCGAGCAGTACTTC	CASSLGIEQYF
.	TRBV28	TRBJ2-3	.	TGTGCCAGCAGTCCACCGGGCACAGATACGCAGTATTTT	CASSPPGTDTQYF